What follows are 32 T cell receptor beta chains derived from one specimen sequenced in a study of T-cell memory formation after mild COVID-19. TCRdb re-called the 5' RACE reads through MiXCR, storing one row per CDR3 protein. The sample consists of 470,000 or so distinct CDR3 sequences, about 19% of them appearing once. Sequencing used PBMCs or a T cell subset sorted from them (not recorded which). The receptors were gathered from an adult woman who had mild COVID-19 (a few samples of this study predate the infection). Cell type and time point are not known.

This clonotype was seen ten or more times. V is TRBV18 and J is TRBJ1-5; TRBD1 might be the D (5 bases). CDR3 length: 14 amino acids. Germline CDR1 reads KGHSH; CDR2 reads LQKENI. V was clipped by 3 bases and J by 4 bases, with 10 bases between them. The CDR3 DNA reads TGTGCCAGCTCACCGCAGGGTGGAAATCAGCCCCAGCATTTT. Protein sequence: CASSPQGGNQPQHF.

The V gene is TRBV20-1, the J gene TRBJ2-5; 10 positions match TRBD1. This CDR3 comprises 18 residues. Germline V lookup: CDR1 DFQATT, CDR2 SNEGSKA (reference sequence). The ends lost 5 bases at V and 1 base at J; junction bases unmatched: 16. CDR3 in DNA: TGCAGTGCTTCGGGGACAGGGGAGCAGCGGGCGCGCCAAGAGACCCAGTACTTC. Residues: CSASGTGEQRARQETQYF.

This chain uses TRBV25-1 with TRBJ1-1; 11 bases line up with TRBD1. Trimming took 3 bases from V and 3 from J; bases not matched to a gene: 3. The CDR3 is 15 residues long. Germline V gives CDR1 MGHDK, CDR2 SYGVNS. This CDR3 is CASSDPGQGDTEAFF. Here the CDR3 DNA reads TGTGCCAGCAGTGATCCGGGACAGGGGGACACTGAAGCTTTCTTT.

This sequence joins TRBV5-4 and TRBJ2-5; D might be TRBD1 (5 bases). The CDR3 loop spans 16 amino acids. The V end lost 4 bases, the J end lost 4 bases, and 20 bases lay between the germline ends. CDR1 SGHNT and CDR2 YYREEE come from the germline V gene (reference sequence). In DNA, the CDR3 is TGTGCCAGCAGCCCGACCCCTGGAAAGGGGCCAGAGACCCAGTACTTC. Its translation: CASSPTPGKGPETQYF.

This chain connects TRBV7-3 to TRBJ2-3; tentatively, D is TRBD2 (5 bases). Germline V CDR1 and CDR2: SGHTA, FQGTGA. This CDR3 comprises 14 residues. V lost 4 bases and J 2 bases, leaving 10 bases between the germline ends. The CDR3 here is CASSSSGITDTQYF. DNA of the CDR3: TGTGCCAGCAGCTCCTCCGGGATCACAGATACGCAGTATTTT.

This chain joins TRBV6-5 and TRBJ2-7, with D hard to call. This CDR3 region has 11 residues. V dropped 8 bases and J dropped 3 bases, with 8 bases sitting between them. The germline gives CDR1 MNHEY, CDR2 SVGAGI. The CDR3 coding sequence is TGTGCCAGCGGAACCTACTACGAGCAGTACTTC. Translating gives CASGTYYEQYF.

V usage is TRBV11-2 and J usage is TRBJ2-1, with 12 bases lining up with TRBD2. V shed 2 bases, J shed 7 bases, and the junction held 3 bases outside the gene matches. Germline V gene data show CDR1 as SGHAT and CDR2 as FQNNGV. There are 15 residues in the CDR3. For the CDR3, the DNA is TGTGCCAGCAGCTTAACAACTAGCGGGGGGAATGAGCAGTTCTTC. It specifies CASSLTTSGGNEQFF.

The chain combines TRBV5-6 with TRBJ2-5; D might be TRBD2 (5 bases). CDR1 is SGHDT, CDR2 YYEEEE, per germline. V lost 0 bases and J 3 bases, leaving 9 bases between the germline ends. This CDR3 spans 14 amino acids. CDR3 nucleotides: TGTGCCAGCAGCTTGGAACGGGGAAAAGAGACCCAGTACTTC. This translates into CASSLERGKETQYF.

This clonotype occurred a few times. The chain recombines TRBV27 with TRBJ2-4, with TRBD1 matching 7 bases. The length of the CDR3 is 14 residues. CDR1 and CDR2 (germline): MNHEY, SMNVEV (reference sequence). The V and J ends lost 5 bases and 9 bases, in that order; junction bases with no gene match: 10. CDR3 region: CASSTTGTEGIQYF. The CDR3 nucleotides are TGTGCCAGCAGTACAACCGGGACAGAGGGCATTCAGTACTTC.

This clonotype was counted a few times. The chain is built from TRBV7-6 and TRBJ1-6, with D possibly matching TRBD1 (6 bases). The CDR3 has 15 amino acids. Germline assignment: CDR1 SGHVS and CDR2 FNYEAQ. V lost 1 base to trimming and J lost 7 bases, with 11 bases between them. In DNA, the CDR3 is TGTGCCAGCAGCTTAGACAGGGTCAGAAATTCACCCCTCCACTTT. Encoded protein: CASSLDRVRNSPLHF.

The rearrangement links TRBV6-5 to TRBJ2-5, with a possible D match to TRBD1 (6 bases). The CDR3 consists of 15 residues. From germline, CDR1 is MNHEY and CDR2 SVGAGI. Trimming removed 1 base from V and 5 bases from J, with 14 bases in between. CDR3 nucleotide sequence: TGTGCCAGCAGTTACTTTGGGGGCGTAGGGGAGACCCAGTACTTC. It is translated as CASSYFGGVGETQYF.

This clonotype has more than one count but fewer than ten. V usage is TRBV12-3 or TRBV12-4 and J usage is TRBJ2-3; 7 bases are shared with TRBD2. This CDR3 region has 15 residues. The V gene end was trimmed by 6 bases and the J gene end by 5 bases; junction bases not matched to a gene: 11. The CDR3 bases are TGTGCCAGCAGCAAGACTAGCCTTCTGAGAGATACGCAGTATTTT. It codes for CASSKTSLLRDTQYF.

The V call is TRBV4-2, the J call TRBJ1-2; D is unresolved. V lost 2 bases and J lost 0, with 10 bases in between. CDR3 size: 15 residues. Germline V lookup: CDR1 LGHNA, CDR2 YNFKEQ. CDR3 DNA sequence: TGTGCCAGCAGCCAACCCCAGGAAGCTAACTATGGCTACACCTTC. Residues: CASSQPQEANYGYTF.

The J gene is TRBJ2-1, the V gene TRBV7-9; 13 nucleotides line up with TRBD2. The V segment lost 5 bases and the J segment 2 bases; nucleotides outside the gene matches: 12. Per the germline V gene, CDR1 is SEHNR and CDR2 is FQNEAQ (reference sequence). CDR3 size: 19 residues. Here the CDR3 reads CASSPGLAGDHRPYNEQFF. The CDR3 nucleotides are TGTGCCAGCAGCCCCGGACTAGCGGGGGACCACCGTCCCTACAATGAGCAGTTCTTC.

In its sample, this clonotype was seen a few times. This chain connects TRBV7-8 to TRBJ2-7; 13 nucleotides align to TRBD2. Germline V CDR1 and CDR2: SGHVS, FQNEAQ. The CDR3 length is 16 residues. The V segment lost 6 bases and the J segment 2 bases; nucleotides outside the gene matches: 7. CDR3 DNA: TGTGCCAGCAGTCCCGGGACTAGCGGGGCCACCTACGAGCAGTACTTC. This encodes CASSPGTSGATYEQYF.

The sample holds a few counts of this clonotype. This chain links TRBV11-3 with TRBJ2-5, with TRBD1 matching 9 bases. Trimming cost V 5 bases and J 0 bases; bases outside gene matches: 7. CDR1 and CDR2 (germline): SGHNT, YENEEA. This CDR3 region has 16 residues. The CDR3 bases are TGTGCCAGCAGCCTCGGACAGGGGTCGTACCAAGAGACCCAGTACTTC. Protein: CASSLGQGSYQETQYF.

The genes are TRBV9 and TRBJ1-4; D might be TRBD1 (6 bases). Germline CDR1 SGDLS, CDR2 YYNGEE. There are 16 residues in the CDR3. V lost 3 bases and J lost 3, with 15 bases in between. CDR3: CASSEQGTRSNEKLFF. The CDR3 DNA follows: TGTGCCAGCAGCGAACAGGGTACGCGGTCTAATGAAAAACTGTTTTTT.

This chain joins TRBV3-1 and TRBJ1-1; 10 bases are shared with TRBD1. The CDR3 is made up of 12 amino acids. J was trimmed by 11 bases and V by 1 base; bases with no gene match: 1. The V gene's germline CDR1 is LGHDT and CDR2 YNNKEL (reference sequence). CDR3 sequence reads: CASSQGDRGAFF. The CDR3, as DNA: TGTGCCAGCAGCCAAGGGGACAGGGGCGCTTTCTTT.

This rearrangement joins TRBV7-8 to TRBJ2-5; 8 bases are shared with TRBD1. Trimming took 5 bases from V and 1 from J; bases not matched to a gene: 12. The CDR3 sequence is 17 residues long. Germline V gene sequence: CDR1 SGHVS, CDR2 FQNEAQ. The CDR3 DNA reads TGTGCCAGCAGCCCGAGGACAGGGTTTTCCCTCCAAGAGACCCAGTACTTC. Protein: CASSPRTGFSLQETQYF.

A few counts support this clonotype. This chain links TRBV5-6 with TRBJ2-1; D gene ambiguous. Trimming removed 1 base at V and 7 bases at J, with 9 bases between. This CDR3 is 13 amino acids long. Germline V gene data show CDR1 as SGHDT and CDR2 as YYEEEE. The CDR3 region is CASSLRSGNEQFF. CDR3 DNA: TGTGCCAGCAGCTTGAGGTCCGGTAATGAGCAGTTCTTC.

The chain joins TRBV4-1 to TRBJ2-7, with TRBD1 identical over 8 bases. Germline V gene data show CDR1 as MGHRA and CDR2 as YSYEKL. There are 17 residues in the CDR3. With 4 bases clipped from V and 4 bases from J, the junction kept 15 bases outside the gene matches. In DNA form, the CDR3 reads TGCGCCAGCAGCCCGCTGAGAGGACAGGGTAATTGGTACGAGCAGTACTTC. Translated: CASSPLRGQGNWYEQYF.

This chain connects TRBV20-1 to TRBJ2-5; TRBD2 might be the D (5 bases). V was cut by 6 bases and J by 0 bases, with 11 bases left in between. CDR1 and CDR2 (germline): DFQATT, SNEGSKA (reference sequence). The CDR3 has 13 residues. DNA of the CDR3: TGCAGTGCACTCGGGCGGGACCAAGAGACCCAGTACTTC. It translates to CSALGRDQETQYF.

The rearrangement links TRBV24-1 to TRBJ1-2; 9 bases line up with TRBD1. V shed 7 bases and J 1 base; nucleotides not matched to a gene: 9. Germline lookup yields CDR1 KGHDR and CDR2 SFDVKD. The CDR3 length is 16 residues. The CDR3 DNA is TGTGCCACCAGCGGTCCAGGGACAGGGAATAACTATGGCTACACCTTC. It specifies CATSGPGTGNNYGYTF.

The CDR3 here is CASSSGLAGTSSSYNEQFF. For the CDR3, the DNA is TGTGCCAGCAGCTCCGGACTAGCGGGGACATCGAGCTCCTACAATGAGCAGTTCTTC. J is TRBJ2-1 and V is TRBV12-3 or TRBV12-4, with 12 positions matching TRBD2. The CDR3 has 19 amino acids. Losses at the gene ends were 6 bases for V and 0 bases for J; bases not matched to a gene: 12.

This clonotype occurred a few times. The chain is built from TRBV2 and TRBJ2-3; D perhaps matches TRBD2 (7 bases). V was clipped by 7 bases and J by 3 bases, with 11 bases between them. CDR3 length: 13 amino acids. CDR1 SNHLY and CDR2 FYNNEI come from the germline V gene. Here the CDR3 DNA reads TGTGCCAGCAATGGGGGGGCAACAGATACGCAGTATTTT. Its translation: CASNGGATDTQYF.

The V gene is TRBV19, the J gene TRBJ1-6; possible D gene TRBD1, 5 bases. The CDR3 is made up of 14 amino acids. CDR1 is LNHDA, CDR2 SQIVND, per germline (reference sequence). V was pared by 4 bases and J by 7 bases, with 11 bases between. The CDR3: CASSTGTMNSPLHF. CDR3 in DNA: TGTGCCAGTAGTACCGGGACGATGAATTCACCCCTCCACTTT.

The rearrangement uses TRBV6-2 or TRBV6-3 and TRBJ2-7; D might be TRBD1 (5 bases). The CDR3 runs to 11 residues. Per germline, CDR1 MNHEY and CDR2 SVGEGT. V was cut by 7 bases and J by 6 bases, with 10 bases left in between. The CDR3 DNA reads TGTGCCAGCACCGACAGTCGCGAGCAGTACTTC. As protein: CASTDSREQYF.

This chain connects TRBV7-2 to TRBJ2-3, with D hard to call. Germline V gene sequence: CDR1 SGHTA, CDR2 FQGNSA. The V and J ends lost 1 base and 2 bases respectively, with 16 bases between them. This CDR3 comprises 17 residues. CDR3: CASSLVDRYLSTDTQYF. The CDR3 DNA is TGTGCCAGCAGCTTAGTAGACCGGTACCTATCCACAGATACGCAGTATTTT.

This clonotype was seen many times. Relative to the germline gene, one junction end is altered; a read error may explain this. CDR3 in amino acids: CASSLAGDLYEQYF. DNA of the CDR3: TGTGCCAGCAGCTTAGCGGGGGACCTCTACGAGCAGTACTTC. V is TRBV12-3 or TRBV12-4 and J is TRBJ2-7, with TRBD2 matching over 9 bases. The CDR3 extends over 14 amino acids.

The V gene is TRBV7-8, the J gene TRBJ1-1; 12 bases agree with TRBD1. The V gene end was trimmed by 4 bases and the J gene end by 0 bases; junction bases not matched to a gene: 3. Germline CDR1 reads SGHVS; CDR2 reads FQNEAQ. The CDR3 sequence is 16 residues long. The CDR3 reads CASSSGTGGMNTEAFF. The CDR3 DNA reads as TGTGCCAGCAGCTCAGGGACAGGGGGCATGAACACTGAAGCTTTCTTT.

A few counts support this clonotype. The chain combines TRBV12-3 or TRBV12-4 with TRBJ2-3, with TRBD1 matching over 8 bases. The V segment lost 6 bases and the J segment 2 bases; nucleotides outside the gene matches: 10. This CDR3 is built from 16 residues. Here the CDR3 DNA reads TGTGCCAGCAGGGCCTTGACAGGGGTGAACACAGATACGCAGTATTTT. Translation: CASRALTGVNTDTQYF.

In this sample, this clonotype turned up once. The genes are TRBV5-4 and TRBJ1-3; D ambiguous. CDR1 is SGHNT and CDR2 is YYREEE in the germline V gene (reference sequence). Trimming stripped 0 bases from V and 0 bases from J, with 10 bases between. This CDR3 region has 16 residues. CDR3 loop: CASSLDLTSSGNTIYF. CDR3 bases: TGTGCCAGCAGCTTGGACCTTACGAGCTCTGGAAACACCATATATTTT.